This is a list of T cell receptor beta chains from one sample in a study of CD8 T cells in Susac syndrome. TCRdb re-derived calls from the immunoSEQ multiplex PCR reads in MiXCR, one entry per CDR3 protein. The sample consists of some 260,000 distinct CDR3 sequences, roughly 95% of them appearing once. Sample: CD4+ T cells from PBMCs. Source of these receptors: a human donor with multiple sclerosis. The CDR3 runs from the conserved cysteine through the conserved F or W. A D gene is named only where the DNA matches it firmly. A clone size is listed for some rows: how often the clone was seen (once, few, many), or a class if it is expanded.

j_gene: TRBJ2-4; d_gene: -; abundance: once; v_gene: TRBV4-2; CDR3nt: TGTGCCAGCAGCCAAGTCGCGGCAGGGGATGCCAAAAACATTCAGTACTTC; CDR3aa: CASSQVAAGDAKNIQYF
j_gene: TRBJ2-2; d_gene: TRBD2; abundance: -; v_gene: TRBV25-1; CDR3nt: TGTGCCAGCACCCCCCCAGGGCTAGCGGGAGCCGGGGAGCTGTTTTTT; CDR3aa: CASTPPGLAGAGELFF
j_gene: TRBJ2-5; d_gene: -; abundance: -; v_gene: TRBV20-1; CDR3nt: TGCAGTGTTGCGGCCCAGGAGACCCAGTACTTC; CDR3aa: CSVAAQETQYF
j_gene: TRBJ2-7; d_gene: TRBD1; abundance: -; v_gene: TRBV6-6; CDR3nt: TGTGCCACCACCCGGACAGGGGCCTACGAGCAGTACTTC; CDR3aa: CATTRTGAYEQYF
j_gene: TRBJ1-6; d_gene: -; abundance: -; v_gene: TRBV3-1; CDR3nt: TGTGCCAGCAGCCAAGAAGGGAGCTATTCACCCCTCCACTTT; CDR3aa: CASSQEGSYSPLHF
j_gene: TRBJ1-1; d_gene: -; abundance: -; v_gene: TRBV15; CDR3nt: TGTGCCACCAGCAGAGAGCAGGGTCGTTTGAACACTGAAGCTTTCTTT; CDR3aa: CATSREQGRLNTEAFF
j_gene: TRBJ1-2; d_gene: -; abundance: -; v_gene: TRBV11-2; CDR3nt: TGTGCCAGCAGCTCTGGACTAAGCGGCTACACCTTC; CDR3aa: CASSSGLSGYTF
j_gene: TRBJ2-3; d_gene: -; abundance: -; v_gene: TRBV30; CDR3nt: TGTGCCTGGAGTGTCCTAGGGTATTCGCAGTATTTT; CDR3aa: CAWSVLGYSQYF
j_gene: TRBJ2-4; d_gene: -; abundance: -; v_gene: TRBV29-1; CDR3nt: TGCAGCGTTGTAGCGACTAGGGGCCGGGTGACAAACATTCAGTACTTC; CDR3aa: CSVVATRGRVTNIQYF
j_gene: TRBJ1-2; d_gene: TRBD1; abundance: -; v_gene: TRBV23-1; CDR3nt: TGCGCCAGCAAAGCCGGACAGGGGCACGGCTACACCTTC; CDR3aa: CASKAGQGHGYTF
j_gene: TRBJ2-1; d_gene: -; abundance: -; v_gene: TRBV13; CDR3nt: TGTGCCAGCAGCTTCACCTCGAGCAATGAGCAGTTCTTC; CDR3aa: CASSFTSSNEQFF